Below, 16 T cell receptor beta chains from the same sample are listed, as sequenced in a study of post-analysis software for immune sequencing data. Study results and limitations: A handful of TRBV segments, including TRBV5-6, TRBV5-1 and TRBV20-1, were more frequent in patients than controls.

Antigen specificity for these receptors is unknown. Unique molecular identifiers were present in the TCR beta cDNA libraries. TCRdb used MiXCR to reprocess the PCR reads, holding one entry per CDR3 protein. This table has 550,000 to 700,000 distinct CDR3 sequences, roughly 40% appearing once. The source material was blood. Receptors originate from a girl between 10 and 17 years old with multiple sclerosis.

This clonotype was seen a single time. Here the CDR3 reads CASSYATTDYGYTF. The CDR3, as DNA: TGTGCCAGCAGCTACGCAACAACCGACTATGGCTACACCTTC. This chain uses TRBV7-9 with TRBJ1-2, with unresolved D. V was clipped by 4 bases and J by 3 bases, with 12 bases between them. Germline lookup yields CDR1 SEHNR and CDR2 FQNEAQ (reference sequence). This CDR3 comprises 14 residues.

The V and J genes are TRBV12-3 or TRBV12-4 and TRBJ2-1, with no clear D. V gave up 7 bases and J gave up 0 bases, with 10 bases separating them. The CDR3 consists of 14 residues. CDR3 region: CASTMANSYNEQFF. In DNA, the CDR3 is TGTGCCAGCACGATGGCTAACTCCTACAATGAGCAGTTCTTC.

This clonotype has only a few counts. V is TRBV7-8 and J is TRBJ2-5; the D is unclear. V dropped 5 bases and J dropped 5 bases, with 15 bases sitting between them. Germline V gene sequence: CDR1 SGHVS, CDR2 FQNEAQ. This CDR3 is built from 14 residues. CDR3 sequence reads: CASSIRRTRETQYF. The CDR3 region has the DNA TGTGCCAGCAGCATAAGACGGACCCGGGAGACCCAGTACTTC.

This clonotype turned up a few times. The J gene is TRBJ1-2, the V gene TRBV12-3 or TRBV12-4, with a possible D match to TRBD1 (6 bases). V was shortened by 6 bases and J by 0 bases, with 11 bases between the two germline ends. The CDR3 is made up of 14 amino acids. CDR3 sequence reads: CASRTGHANYGYTF. The CDR3 coding sequence is TGTGCCAGCAGGACGGGACACGCTAACTATGGCTACACCTTC.

This clonotype was found many times. J is TRBJ2-7 and V is TRBV20-1, with 12 bases that match TRBD2. The junction had 7 bases not matched to a gene; V was cut back by 6 bases and J by 1 base. The germline V gene encodes CDR1 DFQATT and CDR2 SNEGSKA (reference sequence). The CDR3 has 15 residues. The CDR3 spells CSAHALAGGSYEQYF. The DNA for the CDR3 is TGCAGTGCGCACGCACTAGCGGGGGGATCCTACGAGCAGTACTTC.

Many counts were recorded for this clonotype. V is TRBV6-5 and J is TRBJ2-5; TRBD2 aligns across 7 bases. With V trimmed by 6 bases and J by 5 bases, 6 bases remained unmatched. CDR1 is MNHEY and CDR2 is SVGAGI in the germline V gene. The CDR3 has 13 residues. CDR3 amino acids: CASSPTSRETQYF. DNA of the CDR3: TGTGCCAGCAGCCCGACTAGCCGCGAGACCCAGTACTTC.

This sequence joins TRBV9 and TRBJ2-7, with D possibly matching TRBD1 (6 bases). The CDR3 covers 15 residues. Germline CDR1 reads SGDLS; CDR2 reads YYNGEE. Trimming removed 0 bases at V and 3 bases at J, with 13 bases between. The CDR3 protein is CASSVGQGQSYEQYF. The CDR3 coding sequence is TGTGCCAGCAGCGTAGGGCAGGGGCAAAGCTACGAGCAGTACTTC.

This chain joins TRBV29-1 and TRBJ2-5; perhaps TRBD1 as D (6 bases). CDR3 length: 15 residues. The V end was cut by 4 bases, the J end by 1 base, with 16 bases between. Per the germline V gene, CDR1 is SQVTM and CDR2 is ANQGSEA. The CDR3: CSVVPLGQSQETQYF. The CDR3 bases are TGCAGCGTTGTCCCCCTCGGACAGAGCCAAGAGACCCAGTACTTC.

This clonotype was counted ten times or more. The genes are TRBV4-1 and TRBJ2-1; D remains ambiguous. Germline V gene sequence: CDR1 MGHRA, CDR2 YSYEKL. V was cut by 2 bases and J by 4 bases, with 6 bases left in between. The CDR3 extends over 13 amino acids. CDR3 in DNA: TGCGCCAGCAGCCAACCAATATACAATGAGCAGTTCTTC. Translating it yields CASSQPIYNEQFF.

The chain uses TRBV20-1 and TRBJ2-2; no clear D. Germline CDR1 is DFQATT and CDR2 is SNEGSKA (reference sequence). The CDR3 loop spans 14 amino acids. Trimming stripped 2 bases from V and 3 bases from J, with 10 bases between. The CDR3 bases are TGCAGTGCTAGAAAGGGAAGCGACACCGGGGAGCTGTTTTTT. It codes for CSARKGSDTGELFF.

The chain joins TRBV6-6 to TRBJ2-1; the match to TRBD2 covers 7 bases. Per germline, CDR1 MNHNY and CDR2 SVGAGI (reference sequence). V shed 6 bases and J 4 bases; nucleotides not matched to a gene: 9. The CDR3 is 15 residues long. This chain's CDR3 is CASSQLASIYNEQFF. The CDR3 bases are TGTGCCAGCAGCCAACTAGCGTCAATTTACAATGAGCAGTTCTTC.

The rearrangement uses TRBV5-6 and TRBJ2-7, with TRBD1 matching over 10 bases. This CDR3 region has 15 residues. V gave up 3 bases and J gave up 4 bases; unmatched junction bases: 7. Looked up from germline, CDR1 is SGHDT and CDR2 is YYEEEE. CDR3 bases: TGTGCCAGCAGCTCCCCGGGACAGGGGCGGTACGAGCAGTACTTC. Its protein is CASSSPGQGRYEQYF.

This clonotype has just a few counts. The V gene is TRBV5-1, the J gene TRBJ2-2; D call uncertain. The CDR3 is 13 amino acids. Trimming took 3 bases from V and 4 from J, leaving 7 bases between them. Looked up from germline, CDR1 is SGHRS and CDR2 is YFSETQ. CDR3 DNA sequence: TGCGCCAGCAGCTCCACAACCACCGGGGAGCTGTTTTTT. This sequence encodes CASSSTTTGELFF. The variable domain in full, with the rest retrieved from reference TRBV5-1 and TRBJ2-2, is KAGVTQTPRYLIKTRGQQVTLSCSPISGHRSVSWYQQTPGQGLQFLFEYFSETQRNKGNFPGRFSGRQFSNSRSEMNVSTLELGDSALYLCASSSTTTGELFFGEGSRLTVL.

A few counts support this clonotype. V gene TRBV3-1 combines with J gene TRBJ2-7; 8 bases are shared with TRBD2. The CDR3 has 15 amino acids. The germline V gene has CDR1 LGHDT and CDR2 YNNKEL (reference sequence). Trimming removed 4 bases from V and 3 bases from J; junction bases left unmatched: 8. The CDR3 nucleotides are TGTGCCAGCAGCCCAGGTGGGACTAGGCACTACGAGCAGTACTTC. Protein sequence: CASSPGGTRHYEQYF.

This clonotype was observed a handful of times. This chain's CDR3 is CAASSGNTDTQYF. The CDR3 DNA reads as TGTGCCGCCTCTAGCGGCAACACAGATACGCAGTATTTT. The chain is built from TRBV10-3 and TRBJ2-3, with TRBD2 matching over 7 bases. J lost 2 bases, V lost 11 bases, and 7 bases had no gene match. The CDR3 is 13 residues long. From germline, CDR1 is ENHRY and CDR2 SYGVKD.

About this clonotype itself: A junction boundary mismatches the germline segment, possibly from a read error. The chain is built from TRBV11-3 and TRBJ1-4; D gene unclear. CDR1 is SGHNT and CDR2 is YENEEA in the germline V gene. This CDR3 has 14 residues. The CDR3, as DNA: TGTGCCAGCAGCTTAGACCCCAGTAATGAAGAACTGTTTTTT. Protein: CASSLDPSNEELFF.